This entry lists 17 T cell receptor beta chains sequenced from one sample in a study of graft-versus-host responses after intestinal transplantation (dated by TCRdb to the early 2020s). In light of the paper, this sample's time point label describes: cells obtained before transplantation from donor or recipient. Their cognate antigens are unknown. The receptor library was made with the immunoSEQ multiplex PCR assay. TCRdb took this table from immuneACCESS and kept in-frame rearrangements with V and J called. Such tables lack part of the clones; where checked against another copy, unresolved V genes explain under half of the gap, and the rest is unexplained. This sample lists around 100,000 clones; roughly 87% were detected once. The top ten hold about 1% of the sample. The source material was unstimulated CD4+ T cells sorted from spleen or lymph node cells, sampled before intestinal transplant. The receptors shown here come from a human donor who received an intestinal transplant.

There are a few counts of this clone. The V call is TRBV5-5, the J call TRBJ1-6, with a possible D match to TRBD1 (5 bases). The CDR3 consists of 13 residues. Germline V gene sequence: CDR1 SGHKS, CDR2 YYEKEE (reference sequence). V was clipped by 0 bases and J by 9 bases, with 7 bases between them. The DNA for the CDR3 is TGTGCCAGCAGCTTGGACAGGTCTTCACCCCTCCACTTT. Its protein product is CASSLDRSSPLHF. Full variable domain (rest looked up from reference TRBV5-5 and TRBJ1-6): DAGVTQSPTHLIKTRGQQVTLRCSPISGHKSVSWYQQVLGQGPQFIFQYYEKEERGRGNFPDRFSARQFPNYSSELNVNALLLGDSALYLCASSLDRSSPLHFGNGTRLTVT.

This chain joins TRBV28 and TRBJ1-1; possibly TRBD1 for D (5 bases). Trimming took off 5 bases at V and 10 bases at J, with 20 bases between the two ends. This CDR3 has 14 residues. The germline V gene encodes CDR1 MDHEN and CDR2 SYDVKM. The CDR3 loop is CASSLPSSRARAFF. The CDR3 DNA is TGTGCCAGCAGTCTCCCTTCATCCAGGGCCAGAGCTTTCTTT. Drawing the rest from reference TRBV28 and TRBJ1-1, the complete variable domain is DVKVTQSSRYLVKRTGEKVFLECVQDMDHENMFWYRQDPGLGLRLIYFSYDVKMKEKGDIPEGYSVSREKKERFSLILESASTNQTSMYLCASSLPSSRARAFFGQGTRLTVV.

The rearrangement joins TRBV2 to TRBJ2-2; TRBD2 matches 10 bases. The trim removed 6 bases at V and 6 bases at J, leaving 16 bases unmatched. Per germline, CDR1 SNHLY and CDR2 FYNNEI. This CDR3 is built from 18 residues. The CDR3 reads CASRLLAGDSFGAGELFF. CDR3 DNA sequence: TGTGCCAGCAGGCTTCTAGCGGGAGATTCTTTTGGGGCCGGGGAGCTGTTTTTT.

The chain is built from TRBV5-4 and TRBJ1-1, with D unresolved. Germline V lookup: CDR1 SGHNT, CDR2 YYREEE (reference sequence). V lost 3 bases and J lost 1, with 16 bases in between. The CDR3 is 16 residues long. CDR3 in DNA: TGTGCCAGCAGCTGGAAGGCCAGCAGCAAGAACACTGAAGCTTTCTTT. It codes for CASSWKASSKNTEAFF. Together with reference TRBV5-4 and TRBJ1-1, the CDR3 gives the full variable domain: ETGVTQSPTHLIKTRGQQVTLRCSSQSGHNTVSWYQQALGQGPQFIFQYYREEENGRGNFPPRFSGLQFPNYSSELNVNALELDDSALYLCASSWKASSKNTEAFFGQGTRLTVV.

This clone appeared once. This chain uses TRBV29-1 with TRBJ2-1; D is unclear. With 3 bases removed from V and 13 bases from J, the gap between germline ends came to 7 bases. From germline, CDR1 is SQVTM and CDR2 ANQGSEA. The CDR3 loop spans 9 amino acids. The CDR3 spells CSVEVGQFF. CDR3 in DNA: TGCAGCGTTGAGGTGGGACAGTTCTTC.

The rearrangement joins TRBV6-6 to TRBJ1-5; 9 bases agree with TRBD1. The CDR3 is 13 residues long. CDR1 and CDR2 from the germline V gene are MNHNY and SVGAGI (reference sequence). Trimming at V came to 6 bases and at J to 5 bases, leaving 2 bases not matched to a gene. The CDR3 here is CASRQGADQPQHF. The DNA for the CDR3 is TGTGCCAGCAGACAGGGGGCGGATCAGCCCCAGCATTTT.

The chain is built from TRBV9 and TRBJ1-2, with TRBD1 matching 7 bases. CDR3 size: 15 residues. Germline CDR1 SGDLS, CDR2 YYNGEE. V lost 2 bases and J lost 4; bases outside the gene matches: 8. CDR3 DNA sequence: TGTGCCAGCAGCGTGACAGGGAGCCCCCCCTATGGCTACACCTTC. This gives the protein CASSVTGSPPYGYTF.

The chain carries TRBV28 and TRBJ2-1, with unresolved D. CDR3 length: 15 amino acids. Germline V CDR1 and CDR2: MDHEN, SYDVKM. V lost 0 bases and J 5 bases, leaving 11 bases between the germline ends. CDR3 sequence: CASSLWTLIDNEQFF. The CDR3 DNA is TGTGCCAGCAGTTTATGGACACTAATAGACAATGAGCAGTTCTTC.

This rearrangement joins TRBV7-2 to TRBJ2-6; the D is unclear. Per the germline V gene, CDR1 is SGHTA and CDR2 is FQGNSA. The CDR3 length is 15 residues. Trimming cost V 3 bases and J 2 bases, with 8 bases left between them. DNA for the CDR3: TGTGCCAGCAGCTTCTACGGTACTGGGGCCAACGTCCTGACTTTC. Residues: CASSFYGTGANVLTF.

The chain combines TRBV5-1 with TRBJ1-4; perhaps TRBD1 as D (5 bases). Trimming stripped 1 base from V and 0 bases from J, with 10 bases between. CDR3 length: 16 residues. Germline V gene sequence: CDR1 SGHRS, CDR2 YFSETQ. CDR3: CASSLTGDATNEKLFF. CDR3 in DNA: TGCGCCAGCAGCTTGACAGGAGATGCAACTAATGAAAAACTGTTTTTT. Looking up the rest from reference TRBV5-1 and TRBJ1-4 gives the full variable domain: KAGVTQTPRYLIKTRGQQVTLSCSPISGHRSVSWYQQTPGQGLQFLFEYFSETQRNKGNFPGRFSGRQFSNSRSEMNVSTLELGDSALYLCASSLTGDATNEKLFFGSGTQLSVL.

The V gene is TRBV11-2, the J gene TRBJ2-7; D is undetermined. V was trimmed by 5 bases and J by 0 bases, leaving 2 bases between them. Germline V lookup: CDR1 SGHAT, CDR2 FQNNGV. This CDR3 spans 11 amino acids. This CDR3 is CASSHSYEQYF. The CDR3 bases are TGTGCCAGCAGCCACTCCTACGAGCAGTACTTC. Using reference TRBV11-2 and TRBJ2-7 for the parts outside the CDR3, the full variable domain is EAGVAQSPRYKIIEKRQSVAFWCNPISGHATLYWYQQILGQGPKLLIQFQNNGVVDDSQLPKDRFSAERLKGVDSTLKIQPAKLEDSAVYLCASSHSYEQYFGPGTRLTVT.

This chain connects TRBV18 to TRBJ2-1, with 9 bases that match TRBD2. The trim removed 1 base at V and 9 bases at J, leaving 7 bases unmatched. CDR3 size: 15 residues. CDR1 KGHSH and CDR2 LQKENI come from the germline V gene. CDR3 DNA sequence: TGTGCCAGCTCACCACAGGGCGGGGGGGCTTCTGAGCAGTTCTTC. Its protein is CASSPQGGGASEQFF.

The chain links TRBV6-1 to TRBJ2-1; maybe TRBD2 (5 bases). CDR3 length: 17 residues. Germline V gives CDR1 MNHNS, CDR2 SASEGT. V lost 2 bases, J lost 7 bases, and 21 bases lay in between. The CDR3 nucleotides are TGTGCCAGCAGTGAAACCCCATTGGACTCGCCGAGGAATGAGCAGTTCTTC. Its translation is CASSETPLDSPRNEQFF.

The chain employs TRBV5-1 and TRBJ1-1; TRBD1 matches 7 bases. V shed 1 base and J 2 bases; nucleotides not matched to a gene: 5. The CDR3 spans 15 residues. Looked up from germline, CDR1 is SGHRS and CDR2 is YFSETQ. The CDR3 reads CASSLQGQVNTEAFF. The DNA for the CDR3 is TGCGCCAGCAGCTTGCAAGGACAGGTTAACACTGAAGCTTTCTTT.

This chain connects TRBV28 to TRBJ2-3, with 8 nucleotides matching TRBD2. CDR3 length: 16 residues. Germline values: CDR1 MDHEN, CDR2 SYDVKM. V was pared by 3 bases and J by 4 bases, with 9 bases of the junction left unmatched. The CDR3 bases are TGTGCCAGCAGTTTCGGTTGGCGAGCGGGAGCAGATACGCAGTATTTT. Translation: CASSFGWRAGADTQYF.

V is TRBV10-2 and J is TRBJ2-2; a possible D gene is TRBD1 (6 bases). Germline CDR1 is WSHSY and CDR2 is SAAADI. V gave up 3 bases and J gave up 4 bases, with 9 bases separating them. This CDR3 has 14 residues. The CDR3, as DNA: TGCGCCAGCAGTGATCAAGGGGGCACCGGGGAGCTGTTTTTT. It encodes CASSDQGGTGELFF.

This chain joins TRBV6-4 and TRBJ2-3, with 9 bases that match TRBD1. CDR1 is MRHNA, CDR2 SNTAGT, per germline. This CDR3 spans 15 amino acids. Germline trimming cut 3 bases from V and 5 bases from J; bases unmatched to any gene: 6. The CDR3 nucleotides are TGTGCCAGCAGTGAACAGGGGGCGGGAATAGATACGCAGTATTTT. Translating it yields CASSEQGAGIDTQYF.